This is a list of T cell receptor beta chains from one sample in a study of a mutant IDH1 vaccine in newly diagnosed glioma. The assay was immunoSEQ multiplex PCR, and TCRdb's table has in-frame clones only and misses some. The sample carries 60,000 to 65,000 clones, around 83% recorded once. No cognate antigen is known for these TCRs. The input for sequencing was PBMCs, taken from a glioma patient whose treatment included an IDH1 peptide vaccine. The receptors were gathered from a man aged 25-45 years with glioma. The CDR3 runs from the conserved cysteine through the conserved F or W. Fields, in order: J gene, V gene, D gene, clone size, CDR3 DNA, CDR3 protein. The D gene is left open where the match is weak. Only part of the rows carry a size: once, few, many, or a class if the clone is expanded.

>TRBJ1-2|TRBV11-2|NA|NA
TGTGCCAGCAGCTTAAGGGACGGACGCTATGGCTACACCTTC
CASSLRDGRYGYTF
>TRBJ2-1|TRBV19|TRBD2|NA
TGTGCCAGTAGGGACCCGGAGCGGGGGAGTTACAATGAGCAGTTCTTC
CASRDPERGSYNEQFF
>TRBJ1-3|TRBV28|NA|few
TGTGCCAGCAGTTTAATAATTGGTGGGCCGCCTGGAAACACCATATATTTT
CASSLIIGGPPGNTIYF
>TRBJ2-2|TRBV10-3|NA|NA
TGTGCCATCAGTGACCCAGGGACATCGAACACCGGGGAGCTGTTTTTT
CAISDPGTSNTGELFF
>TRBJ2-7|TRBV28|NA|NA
TGTGCCAGCAGTTTATCTCCAAGCTCCTACGAGCAGTACTTC
CASSLSPSSYEQYF
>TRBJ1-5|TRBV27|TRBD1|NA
TGTGCCAGCAGTATAAGCGGGACAGGACGCAATCAGCCCCAGCATTTT
CASSISGTGRNQPQHF
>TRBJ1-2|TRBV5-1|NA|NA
TGCGCCAGCAGCACAACGACAGGCAGTGTAGGAGGCTACACCTTC
CASSTTTGSVGGYTF
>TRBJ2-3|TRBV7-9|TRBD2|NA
TGTGCCAGCAGCGTGCGGGGGGGCACGACAGATACGCAGTATTTT
CASSVRGGTTDTQYF
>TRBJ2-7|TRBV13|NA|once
TGTGCCAGCGCCCGGACGGTCGTCTACGAGCAGTACTTC
CASARTVVYEQYF
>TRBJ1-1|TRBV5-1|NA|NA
TGCGCCAGCAGCCTAGGACCGGTGGAAATGAACACTGAAGCTTTCTTT
CASSLGPVEMNTEAFF
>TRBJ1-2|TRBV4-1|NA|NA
TGCGCCAGCAGCCAAGGTAGGGAAGACTATGGCTACACCTTC
CASSQGREDYGYTF
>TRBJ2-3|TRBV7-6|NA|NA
TGTGCCAGCAGCCTCATCACAGATACGCAGTATTTT
CASSLITDTQYF
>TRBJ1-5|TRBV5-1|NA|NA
TGCGCCAGCAGCTTGGACGACAGTATTAATCAGCCCCAGCATTTT
CASSLDDSINQPQHF
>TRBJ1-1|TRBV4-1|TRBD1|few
TGCGCCAGCAGCCAAGGGGGGCAGGGACAGTTGAACACTGAAGCTTTCTTT
CASSQGGQGQLNTEAFF
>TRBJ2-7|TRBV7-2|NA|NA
TGTGCCAGCAGCTCGCCCTTCGGACTAACCTACGAGCAGTACTTC
CASSSPFGLTYEQYF
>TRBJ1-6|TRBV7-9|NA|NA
TGTGCCAGCCGCGGGGGGAATTCACCCCTCCACTTT
CASRGGNSPLHF
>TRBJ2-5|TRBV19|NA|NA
TGTGCCAGTAGTATTGGACAGCTACCCGAGACCCAGTACTTC
CASSIGQLPETQYF
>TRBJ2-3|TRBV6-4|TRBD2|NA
TGTGCCAGCAGTGAGCTAGCGGGGACAGATACGCAGTATTTT
CASSELAGTDTQYF
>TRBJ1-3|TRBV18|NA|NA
TGTGCCAGCTCACCTCCGGGGAGCCTAGGGGCTTCTGGAAACACCATATATTTT
CASSPPGSLGASGNTIYF
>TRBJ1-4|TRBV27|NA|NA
TGTGCCAGCAGTTTAGGGGGGGCGCGACGTGAAAAACTGTTTTTT
CASSLGGARREKLFF
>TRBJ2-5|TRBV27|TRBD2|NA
TGTGCCAGCAGTTCCACTAGCGGGGGGGGGTTGGGTGAGACCCAGTACTTC
CASSSTSGGGLGETQYF
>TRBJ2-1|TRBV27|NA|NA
TGTGCCAGCAGTTTCTCGGGACTTGACAATGAGCAGTTCTTC
CASSFSGLDNEQFF
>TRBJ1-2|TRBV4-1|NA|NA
TGCGCCAGCAGCCAGAGGTCGGGATCTAACTATGGCTACACCTTC
CASSQRSGSNYGYTF
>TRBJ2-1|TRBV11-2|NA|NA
TGTGCCAGCAGCTCCCGGACAGGGAGGGACAATGAGCAGTTCTTC
CASSSRTGRDNEQFF
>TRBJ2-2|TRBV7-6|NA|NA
TGTGCCAGCAGCTCGACGGACACCGGGGAGCTGTTTTTT
CASSSTDTGELFF
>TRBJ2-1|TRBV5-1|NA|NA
TGCGCCAGCAGCACTGGGGGCTTTAGTGAGCAGTTCTTC
CASSTGGFSEQFF